Following are 26 T cell receptor beta chains from one sample sequenced in a study of vaccination and CD4 T cells after COVID-19. Their antigens are not known. Treatment given: approximately 10-day PBMC culture with coronavirus spike peptide pools or control peptides (ViraFEST assay). Cultured CD4+ T cell DNA was sequenced using the Oncomine TCR Beta short-read assay. TCRdb processed the PCR reads anew with MiXCR; each CDR3 protein has one entry. The sample consists of about 8,000 distinct CDR3 sequences, about 50% of them appearing once. The sequenced sample consisted of CD4+ T cells from blood, cultured in vitro. These receptors all stem from a human donor who had recovered from COVID-19.

The rearrangement joins TRBV24-1 to TRBJ2-7, with D tentatively TRBD1 or TRBD2 (5 bases each). Germline lookup yields CDR1 KGHDR and CDR2 SFDVKD. V shed 9 bases and J shed 2 bases, with 16 bases lying between them. This CDR3 region has 14 residues. In DNA, the CDR3 is TGTGCCACCCAACAGAGGGGTGGCCCCTACGAGCAGTACTTC. It specifies CATQQRGGPYEQYF.

The V gene is TRBV7-2, the J gene TRBJ2-3, with D perhaps TRBD2 (6 bases). Trimming stripped 6 bases from V and 4 bases from J, with 14 bases between. This CDR3 is built from 14 residues. CDR1 is SGHTA and CDR2 is FQGNSA in the germline V gene. The CDR3 loop is CASSTGSGADTQYF. DNA of the CDR3: TGTGCCAGCAGTACCGGATCGGGGGCAGATACGCAGTATTTT.

This clonotype was detected a few times. This chain joins TRBV20-1 and TRBJ1-1; possible D gene TRBD1, 5 bases. This CDR3 is built from 13 residues. The germline V gene encodes CDR1 DFQATT and CDR2 SNEGSKA (reference sequence). V was trimmed by 1 base and J by 1 base, leaving 7 bases between them. As DNA, the CDR3 is TGCAGTGCTAGAGCCCAGGGGAACACTGAAGCTTTCTTT. Its protein is CSARAQGNTEAFF.

This clonotype showed up just once. The chain employs TRBV12-3 or TRBV12-4 and TRBJ2-7; D is unresolved. The CDR3 consists of 13 residues. The germline V and J ends were trimmed by 5 bases and 7 bases, with 15 bases remaining between them. The CDR3 DNA reads TGTGCCAGCAGTACCCTGCTCGGCCGGGAGCAGTACTTC. Translated, it gives CASSTLLGREQYF.

This clonotype came up a few times. This rearrangement joins TRBV2 to TRBJ2-2; the D gene is possibly TRBD1 (6 bases). Trimming removed 6 bases at V and 4 bases at J, with 15 bases between. The CDR3 totals 15 residues. Looked up from germline, CDR1 is SNHLY and CDR2 is FYNNEI. CDR3 DNA: TGTGCCAGCAGAGGACAGACGACTGGCACCGGGGAGCTGTTTTTT. Its protein is CASRGQTTGTGELFF.

V is TRBV11-3 and J is TRBJ2-7, with 9 bases aligning to TRBD1. Per germline, CDR1 SGHNT and CDR2 YENEEA. V gave up 7 bases and J gave up 4 bases; unmatched junction bases: 8. The CDR3 loop spans 14 amino acids. CDR3 bases: TGTGCCAGCACCTTTGGGACAGGGCCGTACGAGCAGTACTTC. It translates to CASTFGTGPYEQYF. The variable domain in full, completed from reference TRBV11-3 and TRBJ2-7, reads EAGVVQSPRYKIIEKKQPVAFWCNPISGHNTLYWYLQNLGQGPELLIRYENEEAVDDSQLPKDRFSAERLKGVDSTLKIQPAELGDSAVYLCASTFGTGPYEQYFGPGTRLTVT.

Worth noting for this clonotype: Because the CDR3 is missing its conserved closing phenylalanine or tryptophan, this is likely a read error. J is TRBJ1-2 and V is TRBV6-5, with TRBD1 matching 7 bases. Germline values: CDR1 MNHEY, CDR2 SVGAGI. CDR3 length equals 16 residues. After removal of 0 bases from V and 3 bases from J, the junction contained 7 bases not matched to a gene. The CDR3 region is CASSYSRTGGDYGYTL. DNA of the CDR3: TGTGCCAGCAGTTACTCGAGGACAGGAGGCGACTATGGCTACACCCTC.

The genes are TRBV12-3 or TRBV12-4 and TRBJ1-1, with no clear D. Deletions cut 1 base from V and 4 bases from J, with 1 base between. The CDR3 covers 11 residues. CDR3 sequence reads: CASSLGTEAFF. The CDR3 DNA reads as TGTGCCAGCAGTTTAGGCACTGAAGCTTTCTTT.

This clonotype has more than one count but fewer than ten. This chain joins TRBV7-9 and TRBJ2-7; D is perhaps TRBD2 (6 bases). The CDR3 length is 14 residues. Trimming removed 4 bases from V and 3 bases from J, with 13 bases in between. Germline lookup yields CDR1 SEHNR and CDR2 FQNEAQ (reference sequence). DNA of the CDR3: TGTGCCAGCAGCTCGGGGCCCGGGGGCTACGAGCAGTACTTC. It yields the protein CASSSGPGGYEQYF.

The chain combines TRBV20-1 with TRBJ1-1; D is undetermined. CDR1 and CDR2 (germline): DFQATT, SNEGSKA (reference sequence). V shed 6 bases and J shed 1 base, with 18 bases lying between them. CDR3 length equals 15 residues. Here the CDR3 reads CSARPGSAQNTEAFF. The CDR3 region has the DNA TGCAGTGCGAGACCCGGGTCAGCTCAGAACACTGAAGCTTTCTTT.

The chain combines TRBV21-1 with TRBJ1-1. TRBV21-1 is recorded as a pseudogene. The CDR3 loop spans 10 amino acids. The CDR3 protein is CASVYTEAFF. CDR3 bases: TGTGCCAGCGTCTACACTGAAGCTTTCTTT.

The chain employs TRBV7-2 and TRBJ1-4; D ambiguous. Trimming pared 0 bases from V and 5 bases from J, leaving 10 bases between. Looked up from germline, CDR1 is SGHTA and CDR2 is FQGNSA. The CDR3 loop spans 15 amino acids. In DNA, the CDR3 is TGTGCCAGCAGCTTAGCCGGGAGAGACAATGAAAAACTGTTTTTT. It codes for CASSLAGRDNEKLFF.

The gene calls are TRBV12-3 or TRBV12-4 and TRBJ1-1; 7 bases agree with TRBD1. CDR3 length equals 13 residues. Trimming took 9 bases from V and 0 from J; bases not matched to a gene: 4. The CDR3 DNA sequence: TGTGCCAGTCGACAGGGCTTGAACACTGAAGCTTTCTTT. The encoded protein is CASRQGLNTEAFF.

This rearrangement joins TRBV7-8 to TRBJ1-1, with D uncertain. Per the germline V gene, CDR1 is SGHVS and CDR2 is FQNEAQ. The CDR3 is 13 residues long. V gave up 1 base and J gave up 1 base, with 4 bases separating them. The CDR3 sequence: CASSLVENTEAFF. As DNA, the CDR3 is TGTGCCAGCAGCTTAGTTGAGAACACTGAAGCTTTCTTT.

In its sample, this clonotype was seen once. The chain links TRBV6-1 to TRBJ2-7; TRBD2 aligns across 10 bases. The trim removed 5 bases at V and 1 base at J, leaving 5 bases unmatched. Germline V lookup: CDR1 MNHNS, CDR2 SASEGT. The CDR3 has 15 residues. CDR3 DNA: TGTGCCAGCAGTACCCAGACTAGCGGGTCCTACGAGCAGTACTTC. This translates into CASSTQTSGSYEQYF.

This clonotype was recorded only once. The chain combines TRBV6-2 or TRBV6-3 with TRBJ1-2, with 7 bases lining up with TRBD1. There are 14 residues in the CDR3. CDR1 and CDR2 (germline): MNHEY, SVGEGT. V shed 5 bases and J 7 bases; nucleotides not matched to a gene: 10. The CDR3 nucleotides are TGTGCCAGCAGTCACCCACAGGGGCAGGGTGGCTACACCTTC. Its translation: CASSHPQGQGGYTF.

V usage is TRBV11-3 and J usage is TRBJ1-3; D unresolved. Germline CDR1 reads SGHNT; CDR2 reads YENEEA. V was trimmed by 6 bases and J by 0 bases, leaving 6 bases between them. CDR3 length equals 13 residues. The CDR3 DNA follows: TGTGCCAGCAGGACCGACTCTGGAAACACCATATATTTT. Protein sequence: CASRTDSGNTIYF.

In this sample, this clonotype turned up a few times. The rearrangement uses TRBV15 and TRBJ2-4, with D maybe TRBD1 (5 bases). This CDR3 spans 16 amino acids. In germline, CDR1 is LNHNV, CDR2 YYDKDF (reference sequence). V was trimmed by 0 bases and J by 2 bases, leaving 11 bases between them. The CDR3 region is CATSRDRGGSKNIQYF. The CDR3 coding sequence is TGTGCCACCAGCAGAGATAGGGGTGGTTCCAAAAACATTCAGTACTTC.

Judged by abundance, this clonotype is large (0.1 to 1%). V gene TRBV30 combines with J gene TRBJ1-2; no clear D gene. The V gene's germline CDR1 is GTSNPN and CDR2 SVGIG (reference sequence). V was cut by 0 bases and J by 4 bases, with 12 bases left in between. CDR3 length: 14 amino acids. The CDR3 sequence: CAWSVNSHFYGYTF. In nucleotides, the CDR3 is TGTGCCTGGAGTGTGAACAGCCATTTCTATGGCTACACCTTC.

This clonotype was seen a few times. The chain recombines TRBV20-1 with TRBJ2-7; TRBD2 is a possible D gene (5 bases). V was shortened by 5 bases and J by 5 bases, with 16 bases between the two germline ends. The CDR3 has 13 amino acids. CDR1 is DFQATT and CDR2 is SNEGSKA in the germline V gene (reference sequence). CDR3 nucleotide sequence: TGCAGTGCTGGAGGACCAGAGCCCCACGAGCAGTACTTC. Translating it yields CSAGGPEPHEQYF.

In its sample, this clonotype was seen a few times. The chain combines TRBV7-2 with TRBJ2-7; D is undetermined. The CDR3 loop spans 15 amino acids. Trimming cost V 1 base and J 2 bases, with 12 bases left between them. Germline loops: CDR1 SGHTA, CDR2 FQGNSA. The CDR3 DNA reads TGTGCCAGCAGCTTAGGCCGACAAGAGACCTACGAGCAGTACTTC. This sequence encodes CASSLGRQETYEQYF. Based on the CDR3 plus reference TRBV7-2 and TRBJ2-7, the full variable domain is GAGVSQSPSNKVTEKGKDVELRCDPISGHTALYWYRQSLGQGLEFLIYFQGNSAPDKSGLPSDRFSAERTGGSVSTLTIQRTQQEDSAVYLCASSLGRQETYEQYFGPGTRLTVT.

The V call is TRBV20-1, the J call TRBJ1-3, with 8 bases identical to TRBD1. Per the germline V gene, CDR1 is DFQATT and CDR2 is SNEGSKA (reference sequence). The CDR3 totals 14 residues. V lost 6 bases and J lost 3; bases outside the gene matches: 7. The CDR3 is CSATQGAGGNTIYF. The CDR3, as DNA: TGCAGTGCAACCCAGGGGGCTGGTGGAAACACCATATATTTT.

The rearrangement uses TRBV19 and TRBJ1-1, with 7 bases that match TRBD1. The trim removed 6 bases at V and 1 base at J, leaving 2 bases unmatched. The CDR3 runs 13 residues. Germline V gene sequence: CDR1 LNHDA, CDR2 SQIVND (reference sequence). CDR3 DNA sequence: TGTGCCAGTAGAGGGGGCGGGAACACTGAAGCTTTCTTT. Its translation is CASRGGGNTEAFF.

The chain carries TRBV5-1 and TRBJ2-3, with D uncertain. The V end was cut by 4 bases, the J end by 2 bases, with 11 bases between. The CDR3 consists of 14 residues. CDR1 is SGHRS, CDR2 YFSETQ, per germline. CDR3 in DNA: TGCGCCAGCAGCACGACCGCACCCACAGATACGCAGTATTTT. Its protein product is CASSTTAPTDTQYF.

This rearrangement joins TRBV7-6 to TRBJ1-3; 9 bases map to TRBD1. V lost 5 bases to trimming and J lost 4 bases; unmatched junction nucleotides: 6. Germline V gene data show CDR1 as SGHVS and CDR2 as FNYEAQ. The CDR3 extends over 15 amino acids. DNA of the CDR3: TGTGCCAGCAGCGTCGGGACAGGGTGGGGAAACACCATATATTTT. It is translated as CASSVGTGWGNTIYF.

The chain couples TRBV5-1 to TRBJ2-2; possible D gene TRBD2, 7 bases. V was trimmed by 4 bases and J by 2 bases, leaving 15 bases between them. CDR1 and CDR2 from the germline V gene are SGHRS and YFSETQ. The CDR3 runs to 16 residues. The CDR3 sequence: CASSLRGRSNTGELFF. CDR3 bases: TGCGCCAGCAGCCTGCGGGGGCGCTCAAACACCGGGGAGCTGTTTTTT.